The rows below give T cell receptor beta chains drawn from one sample of a study of blood T cells in healthy people across ages. TCRdb itself ran the 5' RACE reads through MiXCR, one entry per CDR3 protein. The top ten hold 9.4% of the sample, which has 760,000 or so distinct CDR3 sequences, more than 20% seen once. Separately, the same data were catalogued under a study of T cells of mothers and their children.

Material for sequencing was blood. The receptors here all came from a boy between 10 and 17 years old in good health. Both conserved end residues are part of each CDR3. Each record gives: J gene, V gene, D gene, clone size, CDR3 protein, CDR3 DNA. D genes are given only for firm matches. The size field is filled for only some rows; it gives once, few, many or a size class.

>TRBJ2-1|TRBV6-2/TRBV6-3|NA|few
CASREGPNEQFF
TGTGCCAGCAGGGAGGGCCCCAATGAGCAGTTCTTC
>TRBJ2-3|TRBV20-1|TRBD2|few
CSASRASGVSDTQYF
TGCAGTGCTAGTCGGGCTAGCGGGGTCTCAGATACGCAGTATTTT
>TRBJ2-7|TRBV20-1|TRBD2|NA
CSARDREDLYEQYF
TGCAGTGCTAGAGATCGGGAGGACCTATACGAGCAGTACTTC
>TRBJ2-5|TRBV2|NA|few
CASSEYGGRETQYF
TGTGCCAGCAGTGAATATGGGGGGCGGGAGACCCAGTACTTC
>TRBJ2-3|TRBV7-9|NA|NA
CASSAPIVATQYF
TGTGCCAGCAGCGCCCCCATAGTTGCTACGCAGTATTTT
>TRBJ2-1|TRBV28|TRBD1|NA
CASSWEPGQGAYNEQFF
TGTGCCAGCAGTTGGGAACCGGGACAGGGGGCATACAATGAGCAGTTCTTC
>TRBJ2-7|TRBV6-6|NA|few
CASSYGPGYEQYF
TGTGCCAGCAGTTACGGGCCCGGGTACGAGCAGTACTTC
>TRBJ2-2|TRBV6-6|TRBD1|few
CASRMTGTGELFF
TGTGCCAGCAGAATGACAGGGACCGGGGAGCTGTTTTTT
>TRBJ1-6|TRBV3-1|NA|NA
CASRQQTGVNSPLHF
TGTGCCAGCAGGCAACAGACAGGCGTAAATTCACCCCTCCACTTT
>TRBJ2-7|TRBV2|TRBD2|few
CASSASGKGACEQYF
TGTGCCAGCAGTGCGAGCGGGAAAGGAGCCTGCGAGCAGTACTTC
>TRBJ2-1|TRBV6-5|TRBD2|NA
CASSYSAGVSNEQFF
TGTGCCAGCAGTTACTCAGCGGGAGTCAGCAATGAGCAGTTCTTC
>TRBJ1-2|TRBV6-6|NA|few
CASGQDTYNYGYTF
TGTGCCAGCGGGCAGGACACTTATAACTATGGCTACACCTTC
>TRBJ1-4|TRBV10-3|NA|few
CAISEGGAANEKLFF
TGTGCCATCAGTGAAGGGGGGGCGGCTAATGAAAAACTGTTTTTT
>TRBJ2-5|TRBV27|NA|NA
CASGKAQGDETQYF
TGTGCCAGCGGGAAGGCTCAGGGTGATGAGACCCAGTACTTC
>TRBJ2-3|TRBV4-2|TRBD2|few
CASSQAGTSGRLADTQYF
TGTGCCAGCAGCCAAGCCGGGACTAGCGGGAGATTAGCAGATACGCAGTATTTT
>TRBJ2-7|TRBV29-1|TRBD2|NA
CSVEVAGFHGQYF
TGCAGCGTTGAAGTAGCGGGATTCCACGGGCAGTACTTC
>TRBJ2-1|TRBV5-1|NA|many
CASSLETGEQFF
TGCGCCAGCAGCTTGGAGACCGGCGAGCAGTTCTTC
>TRBJ2-1|TRBV4-1|NA|NA
CASSQGLPGLGQFF
TGCGCCAGCAGCCAAGGCCTCCCAGGTTTAGGGCAGTTCTTC
>TRBJ2-3|TRBV7-2|TRBD2|few
CASSPLAGGHEDTQYF
TGTGCCAGCAGCCCGCTAGCGGGGGGGCATGAAGATACGCAGTATTTT
>TRBJ1-6|TRBV6-1|NA|NA
CASSLGGRLSYNSPLHF
TGTGCCAGCAGTCTGGGGGGTCGTCTCTCCTATAATTCACCCCTCCACTTT
>TRBJ1-2|TRBV20-1|TRBD1|few
CSARDLGGQGVHYGYTF
TGCAGTGCTAGAGATTTAGGCGGACAGGGAGTCCACTATGGCTACACCTTC
>TRBJ2-1|TRBV20-1|TRBD2|few
CSARDTSGGSSYNEQFF
TGCAGTGCTAGAGATACTAGCGGGGGGTCCTCCTACAATGAGCAGTTCTTC
>TRBJ2-2|TRBV20-1|TRBD2|NA
CSASNSGRANGELFF
TGCAGTGCTAGCAATAGCGGGAGGGCCAACGGGGAGCTGTTTTTT
>TRBJ1-4|TRBV20-1|NA|NA
CSARDYREGATNEKLFF
TGCAGTGCTAGAGATTACAGGGAAGGAGCCACTAATGAAAAACTGTTTTTT
>TRBJ2-5|TRBV2|NA|few
CASSEAQAGVLETQYF
TGTGCCAGCAGTGAAGCGCAGGCAGGGGTTCTGGAGACCCAGTACTTC
>TRBJ1-6|TRBV28|NA|few
CASSFSGRSYNSPLHF
TGTGCCAGCAGTTTCAGTGGTCGCTCCTATAATTCACCCCTCCACTTT
>TRBJ1-2|TRBV14|NA|few
CASSQGLNYGYTF
TGTGCCAGCAGCCAGGGATTAAACTATGGCTACACCTTC
>TRBJ2-7|TRBV29-1|NA|few
CSVEDTTVSYEQYF
TGCAGCGTTGAAGATACGACAGTTTCCTACGAGCAGTACTTC
>TRBJ2-7|TRBV6-5|NA|NA
CASAGAKDVYEQYF
TGTGCCAGCGCTGGGGCGAAGGACGTATACGAGCAGTACTTC
>TRBJ2-7|TRBV20-1|NA|NA
CSAADTYEQYF
TGCAGTGCCGCGGATACCTACGAGCAGTACTTC
>TRBJ2-1|TRBV24-1|TRBD1|NA
CATSDLGQGAGEQFF
TGTGCAACCAGTGACCTGGGACAGGGAGCCGGGGAGCAGTTCTTC
>TRBJ1-1|TRBV6-2/TRBV6-3|NA|NA
CATRRVNTEAFF
TGTGCCACCCGGCGGGTGAACACTGAAGCTTTCTTT
>TRBJ1-2|TRBV29-1|NA|NA
CSVRGEYGYTF
TGCAGCGTTAGGGGCGAGTATGGCTACACCTTC
>TRBJ2-7|TRBV28|TRBD2|NA
CASSYPLSGSDEQYF
TGTGCCAGCAGTTACCCCCTGAGCGGGAGCGACGAGCAGTACTTC
>TRBJ2-5|TRBV12-3/TRBV12-4|TRBD1|once
CASNMGQGATQYF
TGTGCCAGCAACATGGGACAGGGGGCGACCCAGTACTTC
>TRBJ2-3|TRBV5-1|NA|few
CASSLELRDTQYF
TGCGCCAGCAGCTTGGAACTCCGGGATACGCAGTATTTT
>TRBJ1-1|TRBV20-1|NA|NA
CSAVVLADEAFF
TGCAGTGCTGTGGTTTTGGCCGATGAAGCTTTCTTT
>TRBJ2-5|TRBV28|NA|few
CASSLRGGVAETQYF
TGTGCCAGCAGTTTAAGGGGGGGAGTAGCAGAGACCCAGTACTTC
>TRBJ1-2|TRBV18|NA|NA
CASSPPISGINYGYTF
TGTGCCAGCTCACCACCGATCTCAGGCATAAACTATGGCTACACCTTC
>TRBJ1-1|TRBV2|NA|many
CASSLPLNTEAFF
TGTGCCAGCAGTCTACCCTTGAACACTGAAGCTTTCTTT
>TRBJ1-5|TRBV2|NA|few
CASKGYSNQPQHF
TGTGCCAGCAAGGGGTATAGCAATCAGCCCCAGCATTTT
>TRBJ2-7|TRBV25-1|NA|few
CASSEFQGFYEQYF
TGTGCCAGCAGTGAATTTCAGGGTTTCTACGAGCAGTACTTC
>TRBJ2-7|TRBV5-6|NA|NA
CASSAGSRDKYEQYF
TGTGCCAGCAGCGCGGGGAGCAGGGACAAGTACGAGCAGTACTTC
>TRBJ2-1|TRBV29-1|TRBD1|few
CSAGPDRDNEQFF
TGCAGCGCTGGGCCCGACAGGGACAATGAGCAGTTCTTC
>TRBJ2-1|TRBV20-1|TRBD2|once
CSAATSASYNEQFF
TGCAGTGCCGCGACTAGCGCCTCCTACAATGAGCAGTTCTTC
>TRBJ2-7|TRBV12-3/TRBV12-4|TRBD1|NA
CASRYDSPGQGHEQYF
TGTGCCAGCCGCTACGACTCTCCGGGACAGGGCCACGAGCAGTACTTC
>TRBJ2-1|TRBV2|TRBD1|NA
CASSGPTDRQVYNEQFF
TGTGCCAGCAGTGGCCCAACGGACAGGCAAGTCTACAATGAGCAGTTCTTC
>TRBJ2-3|TRBV20-1|NA|NA
CSARGMTGRWTDTQYF
TGCAGTGCCCGGGGGATGACAGGGAGATGGACAGATACGCAGTATTTT
>TRBJ2-2|TRBV5-1|TRBD2|NA
CASSLAIAGKPGELFF
TGCGCCAGCAGCTTGGCCATAGCGGGAAAGCCCGGGGAGCTGTTTTTT
>TRBJ2-5|TRBV12-3/TRBV12-4|NA|NA
CASSPRDPETQYF
TGTGCCAGCAGCCCCCGGGACCCCGAGACCCAGTACTTC